Listed below are T cell receptor beta chains from one sample, sequenced in a study of patients and donors after allogeneic stem cell transplantation. TCRdb independently ran MiXCR on the RT-PCR reads; one entry per CDR3 protein. This sample has roughly 880,000 distinct CDR3 sequences, with about a sixth found just once. The specimen was blood, either unsorted or a sorted T cell fraction (not recorded which). The receptors were gathered from a human donor who was either an allogeneic HSCT recipient or a stem cell or donor lymphocyte infusion donor (not recorded which). It is not recorded whose cells these are; they may come from a transplant donor. The CDR3 runs from the conserved cysteine through the conserved F or W. The order of the fields is D gene, J gene, V gene, CDR3 protein. A D gene is named only where the DNA matches it firmly.

>.|TRBJ1-4|TRBV15
CATSRGGRPTNEKLFF
>.|TRBJ1-5|TRBV2
CASSDSQFYSNQPQHF
>TRBD2|TRBJ2-5|TRBV12-3/TRBV12-4
CASKSGGETQYF
>.|TRBJ2-7|TRBV20-1
CSAPRGPYEQYF
>.|TRBJ1-1|TRBV9
CASSPGGRRVNTEAFF
>.|TRBJ2-7|TRBV3-1
CASSPRWGVLYF
>.|TRBJ2-1|TRBV6-2/TRBV6-3
CASSARTVVGYNEQFF
>TRBD2|TRBJ2-5|TRBV12-5
CASGLVSSGVGETQYF
>TRBD2|TRBJ2-1|TRBV7-3
CASSPRSGLGYNEQFF
>.|TRBJ1-5|TRBV27
CASSPLGGNQPQHF
>TRBD2|TRBJ2-1|TRBV19
CATISGRRGDEQFF
>.|TRBJ2-1|TRBV29-1
CSARHNEQFF
>TRBD2|TRBJ2-1|TRBV11-1
CASSPTLAGGPIPSSYNEQLF
>.|TRBJ2-7|TRBV20-1
CSARSPQAYEQYF
>TRBD1|TRBJ2-1|TRBV4-3
CASSQDGRGPSYNEQFF
>TRBD2|TRBJ2-7|TRBV19
CASSIGGSGSLYEQYF
>TRBD1|TRBJ2-2|TRBV11-2
CASSSVRGLKSTGELFF
>.|TRBJ1-4|TRBV29-1
CSVGGEKLFF
>TRBD2|TRBJ2-1|TRBV5-1
CASSGLAASYNEQFF
>TRBD2|TRBJ2-7|TRBV25-1
CASSEWSSGGSYEQYF
>.|TRBJ2-5|TRBV7-9
CASSPPQVYQETQYF
>.|TRBJ2-3|TRBV5-6
CASSFTGLDTQYF
>TRBD1|TRBJ2-4|TRBV12-3/TRBV12-4
CASRPGQGNIQYF
>.|TRBJ2-3|TRBV6-1
CASSEEGGADTQYF
>.|TRBJ2-7|TRBV27
CASSPIDSSYEQYF
>TRBD1|TRBJ1-1|TRBV5-1
CASSLAGGDGEAFF
>.|TRBJ2-7|TRBV7-2
CASSLGGGYYEQYF
>.|TRBJ1-5|TRBV20-1
CSARNGENSNQPQHF
>TRBD2|TRBJ2-3|TRBV20-1
CSATTSGSLNTQYF
>.|TRBJ2-2|TRBV7-9
CASILLLDTGELFF
>TRBD1|TRBJ2-6|TRBV25-1
CASSGSTGFGANVLTF
>TRBD1|TRBJ2-5|TRBV3-1
CASSWTGMLWETQYF
>.|TRBJ2-7|TRBV27
CASSPEAGSSYEQYF
>TRBD1|TRBJ2-1|TRBV6-5
CASSYAAGGGDEQFF
>TRBD2|TRBJ2-7|TRBV9
CASSLGTSGTSRSYEQYF
>TRBD1|TRBJ2-7|TRBV5-1
CASSVRGDRVSEQYF
>TRBD2|TRBJ2-1|TRBV29-1
CSVSGRTNNEQFF